This is a list of T cell receptor beta chains from one sample in a study of T-cell reconstitution after alpha-beta-depleted transplantation in children. In TCRdb, the PCR reads were re-called with MiXCR into one record per CDR3 protein. The table lists some 220,000 distinct CDR3 sequences, approximately 9% of them singletons. The sequencing here drew on PBMCs from the stem cell graft donor, taken from the stem cell graft. The receptors shown here come from a human donor who donated a stem cell graft to a child with acute lymphoblastic leukemia. CDR3s include the opening cysteine and the closing phenylalanine or tryptophan. A D gene is named only where the DNA matches it firmly. Size is stated for part of the rows, as once, few or many counts, or as a class when the clone is expanded.

v_call: TRBV5-1; cdr3_length: 15; clone_size: many; d_call: TRBD1; j_call: TRBJ2-7; cdr3_nt: TGCGCCAGCAGCATAACCTCCGGGACAGGGGGCTTGGAGTACTTC; cdr3_aa: CASSITSGTGGLEYF
v_call: TRBV29-1; cdr3_length: 13; clone_size: .; d_call: TRBD1; j_call: TRBJ1-4; cdr3_nt: TGCAGCGTTGGGGGGACAGGTTTTGAAAAACTGTTTTTT; cdr3_aa: CSVGGTGFEKLFF
v_call: TRBV5-1; cdr3_length: 15; clone_size: many; d_call: .; j_call: TRBJ2-7; cdr3_nt: TGCGCCAGCAGCCAGGACATAGTCACGATCGTCGAGCAGTACTTC; cdr3_aa: CASSQDIVTIVEQYF
v_call: TRBV12-3/TRBV12-4; cdr3_length: 13; clone_size: .; d_call: .; j_call: TRBJ2-1; cdr3_nt: TGTGCCAGCACCCTTTGGGTGGGCAATGAGCAGTTCTTC; cdr3_aa: CASTLWVGNEQFF
v_call: TRBV29-1; cdr3_length: 13; clone_size: many; d_call: TRBD1; j_call: TRBJ1-2; cdr3_nt: TGCAGCGTTGGACAGGGTATGGGCTATGGCTACACCTTC; cdr3_aa: CSVGQGMGYGYTF
v_call: TRBV12-3/TRBV12-4; cdr3_length: 14; clone_size: few; d_call: .; j_call: TRBJ1-6; cdr3_nt: TGTGCCAGCAGCGTTATCTCCTATAATTCACCCCTCCACTTT; cdr3_aa: CASSVISYNSPLHF
v_call: TRBV7-9; cdr3_length: 15; clone_size: many; d_call: TRBD1; j_call: TRBJ1-5; cdr3_nt: TGTGCCAGCAGCTTGGGACAGGCCGTCAATCAGCCCCAGCATTTT; cdr3_aa: CASSLGQAVNQPQHF
v_call: TRBV6-5; cdr3_length: 17; clone_size: .; d_call: .; j_call: TRBJ2-3; cdr3_nt: TGTGCCAGCAGTTACGATGGGTTTGGAACTAGCACAGATACGCAGTATTTT; cdr3_aa: CASSYDGFGTSTDTQYF
v_call: TRBV27; cdr3_length: 16; clone_size: many; d_call: TRBD2; j_call: TRBJ2-2; cdr3_nt: TGTGCCACCCGCGGACTAGCGTCCTCCCCTCGCGGGGAGCTGTTTTTT; cdr3_aa: CATRGLASSPRGELFF
v_call: TRBV20-1; cdr3_length: 14; clone_size: few; d_call: .; j_call: TRBJ1-5; cdr3_nt: TGCAGTGCTAGAGATTCAATACCCACGGAGCCCCAGCATTTT; cdr3_aa: CSARDSIPTEPQHF
v_call: TRBV12-3/TRBV12-4; cdr3_length: 15; clone_size: many; d_call: .; j_call: TRBJ2-5; cdr3_nt: TGTGCCAGCAGTTTAGCGTCCTTGGGTCAAGAGACCCAGTACTTC; cdr3_aa: CASSLASLGQETQYF
v_call: TRBV7-2; cdr3_length: 14; clone_size: many; d_call: .; j_call: TRBJ1-1; cdr3_nt: TGTGCCAGCAGCTTAGTAGGCGGGGACGCTGAAGCTTTCTTT; cdr3_aa: CASSLVGGDAEAFF
v_call: TRBV20-1; cdr3_length: 18; clone_size: many; d_call: TRBD2; j_call: TRBJ2-2; cdr3_nt: TGCAGTGCTCCGCGAGGACTAGCGGGGGGGCTGGGCACCGGGGAGCTGTTTTTT; cdr3_aa: CSAPRGLAGGLGTGELFF
v_call: TRBV12-3/TRBV12-4; cdr3_length: 13; clone_size: many; d_call: .; j_call: TRBJ2-7; cdr3_nt: TGTGCCAGCAGTTTAGGCGTACCCCACGAGCAGTACTTC; cdr3_aa: CASSLGVPHEQYF
v_call: TRBV5-1; cdr3_length: 12; clone_size: few; d_call: .; j_call: TRBJ2-7; cdr3_nt: TGCGCCAGCAGCTCCCAGGAATACGAGCAGTACTTC; cdr3_aa: CASSSQEYEQYF
v_call: TRBV29-1; cdr3_length: 14; clone_size: many; d_call: TRBD1; j_call: TRBJ1-1; cdr3_nt: TGCAGTATATCGGGACAGGGGATTGACACTGAAGCTTTCTTT; cdr3_aa: CSISGQGIDTEAFF
v_call: TRBV11-2; cdr3_length: 15; clone_size: few; d_call: TRBD1; j_call: TRBJ1-2; cdr3_nt: TGTGCCAGCGATTCCTCCCGCGAGGGGGCTGTTGGCTACACCTTC; cdr3_aa: CASDSSREGAVGYTF
v_call: TRBV4-3; cdr3_length: 16; clone_size: many; d_call: TRBD2; j_call: TRBJ2-2; cdr3_nt: TGCGCCAGCAGCCATAGACCGGGACTAGGGCCCGGGGAGCTGTTTTTT; cdr3_aa: CASSHRPGLGPGELFF
v_call: TRBV6-5; cdr3_length: 14; clone_size: many; d_call: .; j_call: TRBJ1-6; cdr3_nt: TGTGCCAGCAGGCTGGGAGCCTATAATTCACCCCTCCACTTT; cdr3_aa: CASRLGAYNSPLHF
v_call: TRBV7-2; cdr3_length: 15; clone_size: many; d_call: .; j_call: TRBJ1-4; cdr3_nt: TGTGCCAGCAGCCCCGTGGGGAGGCGCCATGAAAAACTGTTTTTT; cdr3_aa: CASSPVGRRHEKLFF
v_call: TRBV5-1; cdr3_length: 14; clone_size: .; d_call: .; j_call: TRBJ1-4; cdr3_nt: TGCGCCAGCAGGCCAGGGACGGTAGATGAAAAACTGTTTTTT; cdr3_aa: CASRPGTVDEKLFF
v_call: TRBV20-1; cdr3_length: 15; clone_size: few; d_call: TRBD2; j_call: TRBJ2-2; cdr3_nt: TGCAGTGCCTTAGCGGGGGGGCGTAGCACCGGGGAGCTGTTTTTT; cdr3_aa: CSALAGGRSTGELFF
v_call: TRBV30; cdr3_length: 14; clone_size: .; d_call: TRBD2; j_call: TRBJ2-1; cdr3_nt: TGTGCCTGGGATAGACTAGCGGGCTACAATGAGCAGTTCTTC; cdr3_aa: CAWDRLAGYNEQFF
v_call: TRBV5-5; cdr3_length: 16; clone_size: .; d_call: TRBD1; j_call: TRBJ2-2; cdr3_nt: TGTGCCAGCAGCCCTACAGGGGGCTTGCGAACCGGGGAGCTGTTTTTT; cdr3_aa: CASSPTGGLRTGELFF
v_call: TRBV29-1; cdr3_length: 11; clone_size: .; d_call: .; j_call: TRBJ2-7; cdr3_nt: TGCAGCGTTGGGGGTAGCTACGAGCAGTACTTC; cdr3_aa: CSVGGSYEQYF
v_call: TRBV6-1; cdr3_length: 15; clone_size: many; d_call: TRBD1; j_call: TRBJ1-4; cdr3_nt: TGTGCCAGCAGTGAAGCGGCAGGGGGGAATGAAAAACTGTTTTTT; cdr3_aa: CASSEAAGGNEKLFF
v_call: TRBV5-1; cdr3_length: 13; clone_size: many; d_call: .; j_call: TRBJ2-7; cdr3_nt: TGCGCCAGCAGCTTGGCGGGGAACTACGAGCAGTACTTC; cdr3_aa: CASSLAGNYEQYF
v_call: TRBV29-1; cdr3_length: 10; clone_size: .; d_call: .; j_call: TRBJ1-1; cdr3_nt: TGCAGCGGCGGGGGGAGTGAAGCTTTCTTT; cdr3_aa: CSGGGSEAFF
v_call: TRBV11-2; cdr3_length: 13; clone_size: many; d_call: .; j_call: TRBJ2-7; cdr3_nt: TGTGCCAGCAGCACCCGACCAACCTACGAGCAGTACTTC; cdr3_aa: CASSTRPTYEQYF
v_call: TRBV7-9; cdr3_length: 12; clone_size: few; d_call: .; j_call: TRBJ1-2; cdr3_nt: TGTGCCAGCAGCTTTTCCGCTACTGGCTACACCTTC; cdr3_aa: CASSFSATGYTF
v_call: TRBV19; cdr3_length: 15; clone_size: .; d_call: .; j_call: TRBJ2-1; cdr3_nt: TGTGCCAGTAGTATAGACGGAAGCTCCTACAATGAGCAGTTCTTC; cdr3_aa: CASSIDGSSYNEQFF
v_call: TRBV6-5; cdr3_length: 14; clone_size: many; d_call: TRBD2; j_call: TRBJ2-3; cdr3_nt: TGTGCCAGCAGCCCCGGGACTAGCGCAGATACGCAGTATTTT; cdr3_aa: CASSPGTSADTQYF
v_call: TRBV20-1; cdr3_length: 15; clone_size: .; d_call: TRBD2; j_call: TRBJ2-7; cdr3_nt: TGCAGTGCTACTGAGACTAGCGGGGGGTCGGGATGGCAGTACTTC; cdr3_aa: CSATETSGGSGWQYF
v_call: TRBV7-9; cdr3_length: 13; clone_size: .; d_call: TRBD2; j_call: TRBJ2-5; cdr3_nt: TGTGCCAGCAGCCGCTTGGGGGGGGAGACCCAGTACTTC; cdr3_aa: CASSRLGGETQYF
v_call: TRBV13; cdr3_length: 19; clone_size: many; d_call: .; j_call: TRBJ1-6; cdr3_nt: TGTGCCAGCAGCTCGAAAACAGGGCGGACGAGCTCCTATAATTCACCCCTCCACTTT; cdr3_aa: CASSSKTGRTSSYNSPLHF
v_call: TRBV6-1; cdr3_length: 17; clone_size: .; d_call: .; j_call: TRBJ1-5; cdr3_nt: TGTCCCAGCAGGCTTGGGACCGATCCAGATAGCAATCAGCCCCAGCATTTT; cdr3_aa: CPSRLGTDPDSNQPQHF
v_call: TRBV4-1; cdr3_length: 18; clone_size: few; d_call: TRBD1; j_call: TRBJ1-2; cdr3_nt: TGCGCCAGCAGCCAAGATTTGCCGGGACAGGGGGCAAACTATGGCTACACCTTC; cdr3_aa: CASSQDLPGQGANYGYTF
v_call: TRBV7-9; cdr3_length: 15; clone_size: .; d_call: .; j_call: TRBJ1-3; cdr3_nt: TGTGCCAGCAGACCCAAAGACAGAATTGGAAACACCATATATTTT; cdr3_aa: CASRPKDRIGNTIYF
v_call: TRBV20-1; cdr3_length: 17; clone_size: .; d_call: TRBD1; j_call: TRBJ2-7; cdr3_nt: TGCAGTGCTAGAGGAGACAGGGGTTGGTTGAATAGAGACGAGCAGTACTTC; cdr3_aa: CSARGDRGWLNRDEQYF
v_call: TRBV11-2; cdr3_length: 16; clone_size: .; d_call: .; j_call: TRBJ1-6; cdr3_nt: TGTGCCAGCAGCTTAGATCCGGGGGGCGCACATTCACCCCTCCACTTT; cdr3_aa: CASSLDPGGAHSPLHF
v_call: TRBV7-9; cdr3_length: 15; clone_size: few; d_call: .; j_call: TRBJ2-3; cdr3_nt: TGTGCCAGCAGCTTAGTACAGGGTAGCACAGATACGCAGTATTTT; cdr3_aa: CASSLVQGSTDTQYF
v_call: TRBV9; cdr3_length: 15; clone_size: .; d_call: .; j_call: TRBJ1-6; cdr3_nt: TGTGCCAGCAGCGTAGACGACAGGACGGATTCACCCCTCCACTTT; cdr3_aa: CASSVDDRTDSPLHF
v_call: TRBV7-6; cdr3_length: 14; clone_size: many; d_call: .; j_call: TRBJ1-1; cdr3_nt: TGTGCCAGCAGCTTAGTAGGAGGGTACGCTGAAGCTTTCTTT; cdr3_aa: CASSLVGGYAEAFF
v_call: TRBV6-5; cdr3_length: 13; clone_size: .; d_call: TRBD2; j_call: TRBJ2-1; cdr3_nt: TGTGCCAGCAGGCGAGCGGGGAGGAATGAGCAGTTCTTC; cdr3_aa: CASRRAGRNEQFF
v_call: TRBV4-2; cdr3_length: 13; clone_size: .; d_call: .; j_call: TRBJ2-7; cdr3_nt: TGTGCCATCGGCTCCGGGAACTCCTACGAGCAGTACTTC; cdr3_aa: CAIGSGNSYEQYF
v_call: TRBV6-5; cdr3_length: 15; clone_size: .; d_call: TRBD1; j_call: TRBJ1-4; cdr3_nt: TGTGCCAGCAGTAGACAGGGGACTTCTAATGAAAAACTGTTTTTT; cdr3_aa: CASSRQGTSNEKLFF
v_call: TRBV7-9; cdr3_length: 15; clone_size: .; d_call: TRBD2; j_call: TRBJ2-5; cdr3_nt: TGTGCCAGCAGCTTGACTAGCGGGGAAGTAGAGACCCAGTACTTC; cdr3_aa: CASSLTSGEVETQYF
v_call: TRBV12-3/TRBV12-4; cdr3_length: 17; clone_size: many; d_call: TRBD2; j_call: TRBJ2-7; cdr3_nt: TGTGCCAGCAGTTTCTTAATAGCGGGGGGGCGATCCTACGAGCAGTACTTC; cdr3_aa: CASSFLIAGGRSYEQYF
v_call: TRBV11-2; cdr3_length: 15; clone_size: .; d_call: .; j_call: TRBJ2-3; cdr3_nt: TGTGCCAGCAGCTTCAGACCAAGACGCACAGATACGCAGTATTTT; cdr3_aa: CASSFRPRRTDTQYF
v_call: TRBV7-9; cdr3_length: 15; clone_size: few; d_call: .; j_call: TRBJ2-1; cdr3_nt: TGTGCCAGCAGCCCCCCACCTAGCTCCTACAATGAGCAGTTCTTC; cdr3_aa: CASSPPPSSYNEQFF
v_call: TRBV30; cdr3_length: 12; clone_size: many; d_call: .; j_call: TRBJ2-3; cdr3_nt: TGTGCCTGGAGGCTCAGCACAGATACGCAGTATTTT; cdr3_aa: CAWRLSTDTQYF
v_call: TRBV29-1; cdr3_length: 14; clone_size: few; d_call: TRBD1; j_call: TRBJ2-7; cdr3_nt: TGCAGCGTTGATGGTGGGACAGGGAGCTACGAGCAGTACTTC; cdr3_aa: CSVDGGTGSYEQYF
v_call: TRBV2; cdr3_length: 16; clone_size: .; d_call: .; j_call: TRBJ2-7; cdr3_nt: TGTGCCAGCAGTGAAGCGGGGCCGGGTTGGGCCTACGAGCAGTACTTC; cdr3_aa: CASSEAGPGWAYEQYF
v_call: TRBV6-5; cdr3_length: 15; clone_size: .; d_call: .; j_call: TRBJ2-1; cdr3_nt: TGTGCCAGCAGTTACGAGGCAGGGGTGTACAATGGGCAGTTCTTC; cdr3_aa: CASSYEAGVYNGQFF
v_call: TRBV3-1; cdr3_length: 17; clone_size: .; d_call: TRBD2; j_call: TRBJ2-3; cdr3_nt: TGTGCCAGCACCGACCTCCGGACTAGTCCAAGTAGAGATACGCAGTATTTT; cdr3_aa: CASTDLRTSPSRDTQYF
v_call: TRBV3-1; cdr3_length: 13; clone_size: .; d_call: .; j_call: TRBJ1-1; cdr3_nt: TGTGCCAGCAGCGTTGACCAGGGGACTGAAGCTTTCTTT; cdr3_aa: CASSVDQGTEAFF
v_call: TRBV27; cdr3_length: 16; clone_size: .; d_call: TRBD1; j_call: TRBJ1-1; cdr3_nt: TGTGCCAGCAGTTTTACCGGGACAGTAAGCGGGGTCCAAGCTTTCTTT; cdr3_aa: CASSFTGTVSGVQAFF
v_call: TRBV10-3; cdr3_length: 17; clone_size: many; d_call: .; j_call: TRBJ2-5; cdr3_nt: TGTGCCACCAGAAAGTCGGGTGTCCGCGGTACTCAAGAGACCCAGTACTTC; cdr3_aa: CATRKSGVRGTQETQYF